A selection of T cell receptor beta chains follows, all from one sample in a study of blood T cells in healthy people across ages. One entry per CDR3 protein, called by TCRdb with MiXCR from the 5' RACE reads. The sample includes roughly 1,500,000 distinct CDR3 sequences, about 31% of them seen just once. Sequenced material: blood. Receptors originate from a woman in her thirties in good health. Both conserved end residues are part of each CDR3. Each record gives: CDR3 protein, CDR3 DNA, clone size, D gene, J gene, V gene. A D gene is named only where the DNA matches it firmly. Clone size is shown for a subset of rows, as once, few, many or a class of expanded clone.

CASKQGLNTEAFF	TGTGCCAGCAAACAGGGGTTGAATACTGAAGCTTTCTTT	once	TRBD1	TRBJ1-1	TRBV6-1
CAVESESGEKLFF	TGTGCCGTCGAGAGTGAGTCGGGGGAAAAACTGTTTTTT	many	-	TRBJ1-4	TRBV12-3/TRBV12-4
CAIITEDYGYTF	TGTGCCATTATTACAGAGGACTATGGCTACACCTTC	few	-	TRBJ1-2	TRBV6-8
CASSNREGLSTDTQYF	TGTGCCAGTAGTAACAGGGAGGGACTTAGCACAGATACGCAGTATTTT	-	-	TRBJ2-3	TRBV19
CASSQAVGAGETQYF	TGTGCCAGCAGCCAAGCAGTGGGGGCGGGAGAGACCCAGTACTTC	-	-	TRBJ2-5	TRBV3-1
CASSSGVLAGGGETQYF	TGTGCCAGCAGTTCGGGGGTACTAGCGGGAGGAGGGGAGACCCAGTACTTC	-	TRBD2	TRBJ2-5	TRBV28
CASSQGRGLSYGYTF	TGCGCCAGCAGCCAAGGGAGGGGGCTTAGCTATGGCTACACCTTC	-	TRBD1	TRBJ1-2	TRBV4-1
CASSLLPVSTDTQYF	TGTGCCAGCAGTTTACTCCCAGTATCCACAGATACGCAGTATTTT	many	-	TRBJ2-3	TRBV12-3/TRBV12-4
CATSGQGTYEQYF	TGCGCCACCTCGGGCCAGGGGACCTACGAGCAGTACTTC	-	-	TRBJ2-7	TRBV10-1
CASSLQGRGAETQYF	TGTGCCAGTTCACTACAGGGCCGTGGTGCGGAGACCCAGTACTTC	few	-	TRBJ2-5	TRBV6-5
CASSVGSGTPQDF	-	-	-	TRBJ2-3	TRBV9
CTSSLLIHEQYF	TGTACCAGCAGTTTACTTATCCACGAGCAGTACTTC	-	-	TRBJ2-7	TRBV12-3/TRBV12-4
CASSWAPQGISTDTLYF	TGTGCCAGCAGTTGGGCCCCACAGGGGATTAGCACAGATACGCTGTATTTT	-	TRBD1	TRBJ2-3	TRBV28
CASSVWTAYEQYF	TGTGCCAGCAGTGTCTGGACAGCTTACGAGCAGTACTTC	-	-	TRBJ2-7	TRBV6-1
CSGSPGLTYEQYF	TGCAGTGGTAGCCCCGGACTAACCTACGAGCAGTACTTC	few	-	TRBJ2-7	TRBV20-1
CASHTSGRASDMQYF	TGCGCCAGCCATACTAGCGGGAGGGCCAGTGATATGCAGTATTTT	-	TRBD2	TRBJ2-3	TRBV5-1
CASSWYDVETQYF	TGTGCCAGCAGTTGGTATGACGTGGAGACCCAGTACTTC	-	-	TRBJ2-5	TRBV6-6
CARGTGSCYEQYF	TGTGCTAGGGGGACAGGATCTTGTTACGAGCAGTACTTC	few	TRBD1	TRBJ2-7	TRBV12-5
CASSVEGVGGYTF	TGTGCCAGCAGCGTAGAGGGGGTGGGTGGCTACACCTTC	-	-	TRBJ1-2	TRBV9
CASSLTGGGRAKNIQYF	TGTGCCAGCAGCCTTACAGGGGGCGGTAGGGCCAAAAACATTCAGTACTTC	-	TRBD1	TRBJ2-4	TRBV5-5
CAISDSLEQFF	TGTGCCATCAGTGACAGCTTAGAGCAGTTCTTC	-	-	TRBJ2-1	TRBV10-3
CASNHVKRESDFF	TGTGCCAGCAATCACGTCAAGCGGGAGTCGGACTTCTTC	-	TRBD2	TRBJ2-1	TRBV28
CASSDSNQPQHF	TGTGCCAGCAGTGATAGCAATCAGCCCCAGCATTTT	many	-	TRBJ1-5	TRBV6-2/TRBV6-3
CASSQGRKYEQYF	TGTGCCAGCAGCCAAGGGCGGAAATACGAGCAGTACTTC	few	-	TRBJ2-7	TRBV3-1